The 18 T cell receptor beta chains below all came from one sample that was sequenced in a study of blood T cell repertoires in COVID-19. Profiled with immunoSEQ multiplex PCR; TCRdb holds only in-frame clones, not every one. The table has about 100,000 clones, 91% seen once. The sequenced sample was peripheral blood. The receptors were sampled from a human donor with active COVID-19. The donor label of this sample is uncertain.

J is TRBJ1-1 and V is TRBV6-5, with 7 bases fitting TRBD1. The junction had 7 bases not matched to a gene; V was cut back by 1 base and J by 8 bases. This CDR3 region has 14 residues. In germline, CDR1 is MNHEY, CDR2 SVGAGI. The CDR3 DNA is TGTGCCAGCAGTTACTTTACTCAGGGGGGCGAAGCTTTCTTT. Its protein is CASSYFTQGGEAFF.

The V gene is TRBV7-9, the J gene TRBJ1-2; TRBD1 matches 7 bases. Germline lookup yields CDR1 SEHNR and CDR2 FQNEAQ (reference sequence). Trimming removed 5 bases from V and 2 bases from J; junction bases left unmatched: 5. The CDR3 runs to 14 residues. CDR3 sequence: CASSPRTGNYGYTF. In DNA form, the CDR3 reads TGTGCCAGCAGCCCGAGGACAGGCAACTATGGCTACACCTTC.

The chain links TRBV11-1 to TRBJ1-1; 9 positions match TRBD1. This CDR3 has 15 residues. Germline values: CDR1 SGHAT, CDR2 FQDESV (reference sequence). The ends lost 0 bases at V and 5 bases at J; junction bases unmatched: 4. The CDR3 is CASSLAWDRATEAFF. The CDR3 DNA sequence: TGTGCCAGCAGCTTAGCCTGGGACAGGGCAACTGAAGCTTTCTTT.

The chain recombines TRBV11-2 with TRBJ2-3, with 8 bases matching TRBD1. Trimming removed 0 bases from V and 3 bases from J; junction bases left unmatched: 2. Germline assignment: CDR1 SGHAT and CDR2 FQNNGV. The CDR3 contains 15 residues. This CDR3 is CASSLEGQGTDTQYF. CDR3 DNA: TGTGCCAGCAGCTTAGAAGGACAGGGAACAGATACGCAGTATTTT.

The rearrangement links TRBV9 to TRBJ1-3; weak D call: TRBD1 (6 bases). The CDR3 is 13 residues long. CDR1 is SGDLS and CDR2 is YYNGEE in the germline V gene. The V and J ends lost 0 bases and 8 bases respectively, with 9 bases between them. CDR3 protein: CASSVDRADTIYF. Here the CDR3 DNA reads TGTGCCAGCAGCGTAGACAGGGCGGACACCATATATTTT.

V and J are TRBV7-2 and TRBJ2-1, with a possible D match to TRBD2 (5 bases). The CDR3 totals 17 residues. Germline V lookup: CDR1 SGHTA, CDR2 FQGNSA. V was trimmed by 2 bases and J by 6 bases, leaving 20 bases between them. The CDR3 reads CASSLKTGILSSNEQFF. In DNA, the CDR3 is TGTGCCAGCAGCTTAAAGACGGGAATCTTATCCAGCAATGAGCAGTTCTTC. The full variable domain, completed using reference TRBV7-2 and TRBJ2-1, is GAGVSQSPSNKVTEKGKDVELRCDPISGHTALYWYRQSLGQGLEFLIYFQGNSAPDKSGLPSDRFSAERTGGSVSTLTIQRTQQEDSAVYLCASSLKTGILSSNEQFFGPGTRLTVL.

CDR3 protein: CASSLATGGVLDTQYF. DNA for the CDR3: TGTGCCAGCAGCTTGGCCACAGGGGGCGTATTGGATACGCAGTATTTT. This sequence joins TRBV5-6 and TRBJ2-3; 9 nucleotides match TRBD1. Germline loops: CDR1 SGHDT, CDR2 YYEEEE. This CDR3 comprises 16 residues. After removal of 0 bases from V and 6 bases from J, the junction contained 8 bases not matched to a gene.

The V gene is TRBV5-1, the J gene TRBJ2-1; 8 nucleotides agree with TRBD2. The CDR3 extends over 15 amino acids. Germline V lookup: CDR1 SGHRS, CDR2 YFSETQ. V lost 4 bases and J lost 9; bases outside the gene matches: 12. The CDR3 sequence: CASSHQVGGGREQFF. CDR3 DNA sequence: TGCGCCAGCAGCCACCAGGTGGGCGGGGGGCGTGAGCAGTTCTTC.

This chain uses TRBV7-2 with TRBJ1-6; 9 bases match TRBD1. Losses at the gene ends were 1 base for V and 7 bases for J; bases not matched to a gene: 8. Germline V gene data show CDR1 as SGHTA and CDR2 as FQGNSA. The CDR3 consists of 17 residues. The CDR3 sequence is CASSLVVWTGVNSPLHF. CDR3 nucleotides: TGTGCCAGCAGCTTAGTGGTTTGGACAGGGGTAAATTCACCCCTCCACTTT.

V gene TRBV19 combines with J gene TRBJ1-5; 9 bases agree with TRBD1. Germline lookup yields CDR1 LNHDA and CDR2 SQIVND (reference sequence). This CDR3 region has 14 residues. V lost 7 bases to trimming and J lost 3 bases; unmatched junction nucleotides: 4. The CDR3 nucleotides are TGTGCCAGTACCCGACAGGGGGACAATCAGCCCCAGCATTTT. It is translated as CASTRQGDNQPQHF.

The V and J genes are TRBV19 and TRBJ2-1, with TRBD2 matching over 13 bases. CDR3 length equals 15 residues. V was clipped by 4 bases and J by 7 bases; unmatched bases: 4. Germline lookup yields CDR1 LNHDA and CDR2 SQIVND (reference sequence). In nucleotides, the CDR3 is TGTGCCAGTAGTACCACTAGCGGGGGGGGGAATGAGCAGTTCTTC. Its translation: CASSTTSGGGNEQFF.

The CDR3 here is CASSQDSGGGRFF. The CDR3 DNA reads TGTGCCAGCAGCCAAGATAGTGGCGGTGGCCGGTTCTTC. The rearrangement joins TRBV14 to TRBJ2-1; D is ambiguous. This CDR3 has 13 amino acids. CDR1 is SGHDN, CDR2 FVKESK, per germline. Trimming pared 0 bases from V and 15 bases from J, leaving 15 bases between.

The chain has TRBV21-1 and TRBJ2-7; no DNA check was done on the table's D call, TRBD1. TRBV21-1 is a recognized pseudogene. CDR3 size: 12 residues. DNA for the CDR3: TGTGCCAGCAGCAACTACAGAAACGAGCAGTACTTC. This codes for CASSNYRNEQYF.

The chain recombines TRBV9 with TRBJ2-2; a weak D match, TRBD1 (6 bases). The CDR3 sequence is 17 residues long. With 2 bases removed from V and 5 bases from J, the gap between germline ends came to 19 bases. CDR1 is SGDLS, CDR2 YYNGEE, per germline. This chain's CDR3 is CASSVGAGTLGTGELFF. The CDR3 bases are TGTGCCAGCAGCGTGGGGGCAGGGACCCTGGGGACCGGGGAGCTGTTTTTT.

This chain uses TRBV19 with TRBJ1-5; TRBD1 agrees at 9 bases. The V segment lost 3 bases and the J segment 8 bases; nucleotides outside the gene matches: 8. The CDR3 contains 15 residues. The germline CDR1 and CDR2 sequences are LNHDA and SQIVND (reference sequence). CDR3 sequence reads: CASSIGTGFKEPQHF. CDR3 in DNA: TGTGCCAGTAGTATCGGGACAGGGTTTAAGGAGCCCCAGCATTTT.

The gene calls are TRBV19 and TRBJ1-5, with 8 bases matching TRBD1. This CDR3 has 17 residues. Germline V gene lookup returns CDR1 LNHDA and CDR2 SQIVND (reference sequence). V was pared by 5 bases and J by 0 bases, with 9 bases of the junction left unmatched. The CDR3 DNA reads as TGTGCCAGTAGTTCGCGGACAGGGCCAGATAGCAATCAGCCCCAGCATTTT. Protein product: CASSSRTGPDSNQPQHF.

This clone was detected only once. The rearrangement links TRBV6-5 to TRBJ2-7; TRBD2 aligns across 9 bases. Germline V gene lookup returns CDR1 MNHEY and CDR2 SVGAGI. This CDR3 comprises 15 residues. V lost 4 bases, J lost 0 bases, and 4 bases stayed unmatched. For the CDR3, the DNA is TGTGCCAGCAGTTTCAGCGGGGGGAACTCCTACGAGCAGTACTTC. It encodes CASSFSGGNSYEQYF.

This clone was seen just once. The chain joins TRBV14 to TRBJ2-5; possibly TRBD1 for D (5 bases). V was trimmed by 2 bases and J by 5 bases, leaving 15 bases between them. The CDR3 runs 15 residues. Germline V gene sequence: CDR1 SGHDN, CDR2 FVKESK. CDR3 DNA sequence: TGTGCCAGCAGCCAATGGAATAGCAGGGCCGAGACCCAGTACTTC. Encoded protein: CASSQWNSRAETQYF. Full variable domain (rest looked up from reference TRBV14 and TRBJ2-5): EAGVTQFPSHSVIEKGQTVTLRCDPISGHDNLYWYRRVMGKEIKFLLHFVKESKQDESGMPNNRFLAERTGGTYSTLKVQPAELEDSGVYFCASSQWNSRAETQYFGPGTRLLVL.